These 15 T cell receptor beta chains were all obtained from the same sample, sequenced in a study of shared clonotypes between healthy human individuals. Only in-frame clones appear in the TCRdb table, and some are missing; sequencing was by immunoSEQ multiplex PCR. This table has over a million clones, roughly 70% appearing once. The sample taken for sequencing was memory CD4+ T cells sorted from blood. The subset here: CD45RA-negative fraction. These receptors all stem from a young man in good health.

The CDR3 coding sequence is TGTGCCAGCACCCTACTCGGGGAGAACACTGAAGCTTTCTTT. The encoded protein is CASTLLGENTEAFF. The chain employs TRBV6-5 and TRBJ1-1; D uncertain. CDR3 length equals 14 residues. V dropped 7 bases and J dropped 1 base, with 13 bases sitting between them. The germline CDR1 and CDR2 sequences are MNHEY and SVGAGI.

Comment on this clone: Germline and junction disagree at one end, which may indicate a read error. CDR3 bases: TGTGCTAGCAGCTACGGGGCGGCTGGGACCCAGTACTTC. It encodes CASSYGAAGTQYF. The V call is TRBV7-7, the J call TRBJ2-5; D might be TRBD1 or TRBD2, each matching 5 bases. CDR1 and CDR2 (germline): SSHAT, FNYEAQ (reference sequence). The CDR3 runs 13 residues. Based on the CDR3 plus reference TRBV7-7 and TRBJ2-5, the full variable domain is GAGVSQSPRYKVTKRGQDVTLRCDPISSHATLYWYQQALGQGPEFLTYFNYEAQPDKSGLPSDRFSAERPEGSISTLTIQRTEQRDSAMYRCASSYGAAGTQYFGPGTRLLVL.

The sample holds a few counts of this clone. V usage is TRBV9 and J usage is TRBJ1-4; 9 positions agree with TRBD1. The CDR3 is 16 residues long. Looked up from germline, CDR1 is SGDLS and CDR2 is YYNGEE. V lost 4 bases, J lost 6 bases, and 10 bases stayed unmatched. CDR3 region: CASSPTVRDRDEKLFF. The CDR3 DNA sequence: TGTGCCAGCAGCCCTACCGTCCGGGACAGGGATGAAAAACTGTTTTTT.

In its sample, this clone was seen a few times. V and J are TRBV6-5 and TRBJ2-3, with 10 positions matching TRBD2. The CDR3 sequence is 16 residues long. V lost 4 bases and J lost 7; bases outside the gene matches: 11. Germline CDR1 MNHEY, CDR2 SVGAGI. The CDR3 sequence is CASSSVAGGSTYTQYF. The DNA of the CDR3 is TGTGCCAGCAGTTCAGTAGCGGGAGGCTCCACGTATACGCAGTATTTT.

This chain connects TRBV28 to TRBJ2-7; 8 bases are shared with TRBD2. The ends lost 5 bases at V and 3 bases at J; junction bases unmatched: 9. Germline CDR1 reads MDHEN; CDR2 reads SYDVKM. The CDR3 is made up of 15 amino acids. CDR3 nucleotides: TGTGCCAGCAGTACCCGTCATGCGGGGGGCTACGAGCAGTACTTC. Translation: CASSTRHAGGYEQYF.

This clone was picked up a small number of times. The chain has TRBV29-1 and TRBJ1-1, with a weak D call TRBD1 (5 bases). This CDR3 has 11 amino acids. Germline values: CDR1 SQVTM, CDR2 ANQGSEA. V was clipped by 7 bases and J by 7 bases, with 13 bases between them. CDR3 coding DNA: TGCAGCGGCACAGGTGGGCTTGAAGCTTTCTTT. Translation: CSGTGGLEAFF.

The gene calls are TRBV4-3 and TRBJ1-6, with 9 bases matching TRBD1. Germline CDR1 reads LGHNA; CDR2 reads YSLEER. Trimming took 1 base from V and 9 from J; bases not matched to a gene: 4. The CDR3 is 15 residues long. The CDR3 bases are TGCGCCAGCAGCCAAGCCGGGACAGGGCCTTCACCCCTCCACTTT. Translation: CASSQAGTGPSPLHF.

V is TRBV5-1 and J is TRBJ1-6; 7 nucleotides align to TRBD1. Unmatched junction bases numbered 11, after V lost 4 bases and J lost 10 bases. The CDR3 contains 15 residues. From germline, CDR1 is SGHRS and CDR2 YFSETQ. Written as DNA, the CDR3 is TGCGCCAGCAGCGCGATGGAGGGGGCCAGGTCACCCCTCCACTTT. Residues: CASSAMEGARSPLHF. Looking up the rest from reference TRBV5-1 and TRBJ1-6 gives the full variable domain: KAGVTQTPRYLIKTRGQQVTLSCSPISGHRSVSWYQQTPGQGLQFLFEYFSETQRNKGNFPGRFSGRQFSNSRSEMNVSTLELGDSALYLCASSAMEGARSPLHFGNGTRLTVT.

The CDR3 DNA is TGTGCCAGCTCGGGACCCGAAGTTTGGGGTGAAGCTTTCTTT. It yields the protein CASSGPEVWGEAFF. The rearrangement uses TRBV2 and TRBJ1-1, with D possibly matching TRBD1 (5 bases). The CDR3 runs 14 residues. V lost 8 bases to trimming and J lost 7 bases, with 20 bases between them. Germline loops: CDR1 SNHLY, CDR2 FYNNEI. The entire variable domain, with the rest obtained from reference TRBV2 and TRBJ1-1, is as follows: EPEVTQTPSHQVTQMGQEVILRCVPISNHLYFYWYRQILGQKVEFLVSFYNNEISEKSEIFDDQFSVERPDGSNFTLKIRSTKLEDSAMYFCASSGPEVWGEAFFGQGTRLTVV.

This sequence joins TRBV11-2 and TRBJ2-5; D unresolved. V was clipped by 5 bases and J by 2 bases, with 9 bases between them. CDR1 and CDR2 from the germline V gene are SGHAT and FQNNGV. The CDR3 loop spans 13 amino acids. This chain's CDR3 is CASSSDTQETQYF. CDR3 nucleotide sequence: TGTGCCAGCAGCAGCGACACTCAAGAGACCCAGTACTTC.

The chain carries TRBV5-6 and TRBJ1-6; D unclear. Germline V gene data show CDR1 as SGHDT and CDR2 as YYEEEE. The CDR3 covers 13 residues. Trimming took 0 bases from V and 7 from J, leaving 5 bases between them. CDR3 nucleotide sequence: TGTGCCAGCAGCTTGGATAGGAATTCACCCCTCCACTTT. This encodes CASSLDRNSPLHF. Full variable domain (remainder filled in from reference TRBV5-6 and TRBJ1-6): DAGVTQSPTHLIKTRGQQVTLRCSPKSGHDTVSWYQQALGQGPQFIFQYYEEEERQRGNFPDRFSGHQFPNYSSELNVNALLLGDSALYLCASSLDRNSPLHFGNGTRLTVT.

This chain connects TRBV28 to TRBJ1-1; perhaps TRBD1 as D (6 bases). CDR3 size: 14 residues. The V gene's germline CDR1 is MDHEN and CDR2 SYDVKM. Trimming pared 2 bases from V and 4 bases from J, leaving 11 bases between. CDR3 region: CASSLPRGTTEAFF. The CDR3 nucleotides are TGTGCCAGCAGTTTACCCAGGGGTACCACTGAAGCTTTCTTT.

The rearrangement uses TRBV10-3 and TRBJ2-7; D is possibly TRBD2 (6 bases). Looked up from germline, CDR1 is ENHRY and CDR2 is SYGVKD. Trimming removed 7 bases from V and 2 bases from J, with 18 bases in between. CDR3 size: 15 residues. The CDR3 DNA follows: TGTGCCATCAAACGCGGGACTCCTGATCCCTACGAGCAGTACTTC. Its translation: CAIKRGTPDPYEQYF.

The chain uses TRBV6-6 and TRBJ1-1, with D uncertain. The germline V gene encodes CDR1 MNHNY and CDR2 SVGAGI (reference sequence). Trimming took off 0 bases at V and 1 base at J, with 9 bases between the two ends. This CDR3 has 15 amino acids. This chain's CDR3 is CASSYSRQKNTEAFF. CDR3 DNA: TGTGCCAGCAGTTACTCGAGGCAGAAGAACACTGAAGCTTTCTTT.

CDR3 region: CASSLGQILAKNIQYF. In DNA, the CDR3 is TGTGCCAGCAGCTTAGGGCAGATCCTAGCCAAAAACATTCAGTACTTC. The chain uses TRBV7-9 and TRBJ2-4; D unclear. Between the trimmed V and J ends, which lost 1 base and 0 bases, there was a span of 10 bases. Germline-derived CDR1 and CDR2 are SEHNR and FQNEAQ (reference sequence). The CDR3 runs to 16 residues.